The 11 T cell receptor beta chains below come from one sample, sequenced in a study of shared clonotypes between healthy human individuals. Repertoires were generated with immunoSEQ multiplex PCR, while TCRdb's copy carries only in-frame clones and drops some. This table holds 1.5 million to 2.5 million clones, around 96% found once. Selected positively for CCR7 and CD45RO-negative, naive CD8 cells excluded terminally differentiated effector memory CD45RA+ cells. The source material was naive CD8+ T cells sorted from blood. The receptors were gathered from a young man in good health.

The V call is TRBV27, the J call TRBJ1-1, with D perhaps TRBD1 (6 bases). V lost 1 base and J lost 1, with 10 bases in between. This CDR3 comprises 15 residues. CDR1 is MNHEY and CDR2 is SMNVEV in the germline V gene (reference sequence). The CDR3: CASSLWAGANTEAFF. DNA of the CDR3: TGTGCCAGCAGTTTATGGGCAGGGGCGAACACTGAAGCTTTCTTT.

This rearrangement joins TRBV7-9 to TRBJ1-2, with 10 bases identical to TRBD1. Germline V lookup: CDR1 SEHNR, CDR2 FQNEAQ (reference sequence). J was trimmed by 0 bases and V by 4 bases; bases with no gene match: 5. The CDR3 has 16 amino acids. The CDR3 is CASSYPGQGANYGYTF. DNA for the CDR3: TGTGCCAGCAGCTACCCCGGACAGGGGGCTAACTATGGCTACACCTTC.

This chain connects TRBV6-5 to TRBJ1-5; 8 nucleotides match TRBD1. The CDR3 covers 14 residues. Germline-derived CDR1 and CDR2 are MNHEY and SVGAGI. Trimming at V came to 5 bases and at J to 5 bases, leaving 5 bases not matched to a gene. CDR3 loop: CASSPRTGYQPQHF. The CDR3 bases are TGTGCCAGCAGTCCCCGGACAGGGTATCAGCCCCAGCATTTT.

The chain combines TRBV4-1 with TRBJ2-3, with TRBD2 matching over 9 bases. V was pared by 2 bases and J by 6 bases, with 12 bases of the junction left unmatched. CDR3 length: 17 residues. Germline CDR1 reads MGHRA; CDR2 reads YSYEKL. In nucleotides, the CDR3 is TGCGCCAGCAGCCAAATCCCAACTGGACTAGCGTTCGATACGCAGTATTTT. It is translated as CASSQIPTGLAFDTQYF.

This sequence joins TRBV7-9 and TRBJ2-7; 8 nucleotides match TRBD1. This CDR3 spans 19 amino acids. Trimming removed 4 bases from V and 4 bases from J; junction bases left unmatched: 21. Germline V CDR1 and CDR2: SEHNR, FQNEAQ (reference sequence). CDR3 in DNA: TGTGCCAGCAGCTCCAACCCGAAGGGTGACAGGGGCAATTGGTACGAGCAGTACTTC. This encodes CASSSNPKGDRGNWYEQYF.

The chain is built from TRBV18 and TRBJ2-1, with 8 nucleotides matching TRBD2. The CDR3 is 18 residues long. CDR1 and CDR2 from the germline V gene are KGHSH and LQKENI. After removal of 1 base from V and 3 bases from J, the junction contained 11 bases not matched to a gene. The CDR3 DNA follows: TGTGCCAGCTCACCACGCCCAGCGGGAGCGCAAGGCTACAATGAGCAGTTCTTC. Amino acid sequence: CASSPRPAGAQGYNEQFF.

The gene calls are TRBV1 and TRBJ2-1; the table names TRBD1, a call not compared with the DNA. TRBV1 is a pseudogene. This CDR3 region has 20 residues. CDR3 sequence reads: CTSSQPGQGANSSNYNEQFF. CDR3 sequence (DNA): TGCACCAGCAGCCAACCGGGACAGGGGGCGAATAGTTCTAACTACAATGAGCAGTTCTTC.

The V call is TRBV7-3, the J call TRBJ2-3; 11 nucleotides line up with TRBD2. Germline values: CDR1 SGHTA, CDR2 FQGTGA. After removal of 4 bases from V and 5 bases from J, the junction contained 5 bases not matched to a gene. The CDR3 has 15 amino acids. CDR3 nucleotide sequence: TGTGCCAGCAGCTATCTAGCGGGGGGCAGAGATACGCAGTATTTT. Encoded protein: CASSYLAGGRDTQYF.

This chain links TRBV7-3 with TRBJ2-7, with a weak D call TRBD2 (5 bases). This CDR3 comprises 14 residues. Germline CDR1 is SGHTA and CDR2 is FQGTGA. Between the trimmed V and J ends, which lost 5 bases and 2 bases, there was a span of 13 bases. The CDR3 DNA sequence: TGTGCCAGCAGCCCCTCCGGGGTCACCTACGAGCAGTACTTC. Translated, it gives CASSPSGVTYEQYF.

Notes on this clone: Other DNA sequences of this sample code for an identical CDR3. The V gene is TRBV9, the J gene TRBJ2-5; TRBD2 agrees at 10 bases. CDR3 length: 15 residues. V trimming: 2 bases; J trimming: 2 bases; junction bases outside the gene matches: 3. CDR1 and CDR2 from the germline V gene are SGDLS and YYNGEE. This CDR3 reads CASSVGTSDQETQYF. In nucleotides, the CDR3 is TGTGCCAGCAGCGTCGGGACTAGCGATCAAGAGACCCAGTACTTC.

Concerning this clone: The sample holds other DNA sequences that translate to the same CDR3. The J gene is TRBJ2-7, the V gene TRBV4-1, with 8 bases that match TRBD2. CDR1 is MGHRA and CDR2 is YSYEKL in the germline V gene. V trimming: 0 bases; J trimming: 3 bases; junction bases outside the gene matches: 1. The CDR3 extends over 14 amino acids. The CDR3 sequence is CASSQDRGGYEQYF. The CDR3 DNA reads TGCGCCAGCAGCCAAGATCGGGGGGGCTACGAGCAGTACTTC.